This is a list of T cell receptor beta chains from one sample in a study of cytomegalovirus exposure and HLA in healthy donors. Clones were sequenced by immunoSEQ multiplex PCR, and TCRdb holds only the in-frame ones, with some missing. The sample contains approximately 82,000 clones, around a tenth of which appear only once. Sequencing used PBMCs. These receptor sequences come from a man aged 60 to 69 in good health and CMV-seropositive. Each CDR3 is given with its conserved first and last residue. A D gene is named only where the DNA matches it firmly. Clone size is given for some rows only: seen once, a few or many times, or a class if the clone is expanded.

NA | TRBJ1-1 | NA | TRBV5-1 | TGCGCCAGCAGCCTGGGGGCAGCTATAGAGAACACTGAAGCTTTCTTT | CASSLGAAIENTEAFF
NA | TRBJ2-3 | NA | TRBV6-5 | TGTGCCAGCAGTTATGCTTCGAGGGAGCCGGGAGATACGCAGTATTTT | CASSYASREPGDTQYF
few | TRBJ1-1 | NA | TRBV28 | TGTGCCAGCAGTTTAATAGCGGTCGGCGCAGCTTTCTTT | CASSLIAVGAAFF
few | TRBJ2-7 | TRBD1 | TRBV18 | TGTGCCAGCTCACCACGAAGAGGGGGCGCCTACGAGCAGTACTTC | CASSPRRGGAYEQYF
few | TRBJ1-2 | NA | TRBV7-9 | TGTGCCAGCAGCCCCGGCAGGGGCATTGGCTACACCTTC | CASSPGRGIGYTF
NA | TRBJ2-2 | NA | TRBV9 | TGTGCCAGCAGCGTAGATAGTGTTACCGGGGAGCTGTTTTTT | CASSVDSVTGELFF
NA | TRBJ2-1 | NA | TRBV30 | TGTGCCTGGAGCCCCACAGCCAATGAGCAGTTCTTC | CAWSPTANEQFF
few | TRBJ2-7 | NA | TRBV10-3 | TGTGCCATCAGGGAGACTAGGGCGACTAGCGAGCAGTACTTC | CAIRETRATSEQYF
NA | TRBJ1-5 | NA | TRBV6-1 | TGTGCCAGCAGTGGCGGGCCTTTCAATCAGCCCCAGCATTTT | CASSGGPFNQPQHF
few | TRBJ2-5 | NA | TRBV7-9 | TGTGCCAGCAGAGGTACAGCAGAGACCCAGTACTTC | CASRGTAETQYF
NA | TRBJ2-7 | TRBD1 | TRBV30 | TGTGCCTGGAGTCCTGACAGGGGGCTCTACGAGCAGTACTTC | CAWSPDRGLYEQYF
few | TRBJ1-2 | NA | TRBV10-3 | TGTGCCATCAATCCTGACCAGGCTAACTATGGCTACACCTTC | CAINPDQANYGYTF
few | TRBJ1-5 | NA | TRBV5-8 | TGTGCCAGCAGCTTGGAACACAGCCCTCTTTCACCCCAGCATTTT | CASSLEHSPLSPQHF
NA | TRBJ1-1 | TRBD1 | TRBV6-1 | TGTGCCAGCACTATACTTGACAGGGGAACTGAAGCTTTCTTT | CASTILDRGTEAFF
NA | TRBJ2-3 | NA | TRBV5-6 | TGTGCCAGCAGCGGGGGACTCCCTGGGGAGGATACGCAGTATTTT | CASSGGLPGEDTQYF
few | TRBJ2-7 | NA | TRBV11-2 | TGTGCCAGCAGCCCGGGGACAAGCAGCTCCTACGAGCAGTACTTC | CASSPGTSSSYEQYF
few | TRBJ2-7 | NA | TRBV1 | TGCACCAGCAGCCAAGATGCGGGCGTTCGACGGGATGACTACGAGCAGTACTTC | CTSSQDAGVRRDDYEQYF
few | TRBJ2-5 | NA | TRBV27 | TGTGCCAGCAGTTTCTACGGGGGAGGAGAGACCCAGTACTTC | CASSFYGGGETQYF
NA | TRBJ2-2 | TRBD2 | TRBV2 | TGTGCCAGCGCGCGGGGGGGCCCGAACACCGGGGAGCTGTTTTTT | CASARGGPNTGELFF
few | TRBJ2-5 | TRBD2 | TRBV5-1 | TGCGCCAGCAGCCTCGGGACTAGCCAAGAGACCCAGTACTTC | CASSLGTSQETQYF
few | TRBJ2-5 | NA | TRBV5-1 | TGCGCCAGCAGCTTGGACAGGGTTGCCGAGACCCAGTACTTC | CASSLDRVAETQYF
NA | TRBJ2-7 | TRBD1 | TRBV2 | TGTGCCAGCAGGGGGGACAGGGTCCCCGAACAGTACTTC | CASRGDRVPEQYF
NA | TRBJ1-6 | NA | TRBV9 | TGTGCCAGCAGCGTGACAGAGAATTCACCCCTCCACTTT | CASSVTENSPLHF
few | TRBJ2-1 | TRBD1 | TRBV15 | TGTGCCACCAGCCTCACGACAGGGGTCACGGTCCATGAGCAGTTCTTC | CATSLTTGVTVHEQFF
NA | TRBJ1-1 | NA | TRBV2 | TGTGCCAGCAGTGAGCTAGTTTCGAACACTGAAGCTTTCTTT | CASSELVSNTEAFF
NA | TRBJ1-5 | NA | TRBV28 | TGTGCCAGCACCACCGGCGACAGCAAGCCCCAGCATTTT | CASTTGDSKPQHF
once | TRBJ1-5 | TRBD1 | TRBV28 | TGTGCCAGCAGTTTACCAACGGGACAGGGCGGGCAGCCCCAGCATTTT | CASSLPTGQGGQPQHF